The clone carrying this TCR beta chain has a handful of counts. Its antigen is still unknown. TRB rearrangements spanning V, D and J were amplified using mixed TRB-A/B primers. TCRdb used MiXCR to reprocess the multiplex PCR reads, holding one entry per CDR3 protein. The sample has some 10,000 distinct CDR3 sequences, approximately 32% seen once. The record originates from a study of T cell repertoires in aging, cancer and after chemotherapy. Study-wide results and limits: Rebound thymic output was suggested by rising median generation probability during chemotherapy in each cancer cohort.

Peripheral blood genomic DNA, not sorted cells or RNA, was the template. Germline-derived CDR1 and CDR2 are MNHEY and SVGAGI. The CDR3 runs to 15 residues. V dropped 7 bases and J dropped 3; count of bases not matched to a gene: 11. This TCR was recovered from a human donor in good health. The donor label of this sample is uncertain. The sequencing sample was made of blood. The genes are TRBV6-5 and TRBJ1-1; 7 bases map to TRBD1. The CDR3 sequence is CASNEGAGRDTEAFF. In nucleotides, the CDR3 is TGTGCCAGCAACGAGGGGGCGGGGCGGGACACTGAAGCTTTCTTT.